The T cell receptor beta chain described here comes from a study of monozygotic twins with inflammatory bowel disease. Notes on the study in general: A reduction in TCRbeta diversity (inverse Simpson) was seen in IBD patients relative to healthy co-twins. Between concordant and discordant twins, repertoire similarity failed to differ, a result that limited power may explain.

Added by template switching were UMIs that each held a 6-nucleotide sample barcode. TCRdb reprocessed the 5' RACE reads; each CDR3 protein has one entry and no DNA is given. The table for this sample gives more than 350,000 distinct CDR3 sequences. Concerning this clonotype: The antigen remains unidentified.

For every donor, one blood sample of approximately 2.5 ml was drawn. Germline V gene data show CDR1 as MDHEN and CDR2 as SYDVKM. The CDR3 consists of 17 residues. The clonotype comes from a human donor with ulcerative colitis or Crohn's disease, or a healthy co-twin of an affected twin (not recorded which). The chain couples TRBV28 to TRBJ1-5; with no DNA, the TCRdb D assignment of TRBD1 cannot be verified. Specimen: blood. CDR3 protein: CASSSASRDRNSQPQHF.